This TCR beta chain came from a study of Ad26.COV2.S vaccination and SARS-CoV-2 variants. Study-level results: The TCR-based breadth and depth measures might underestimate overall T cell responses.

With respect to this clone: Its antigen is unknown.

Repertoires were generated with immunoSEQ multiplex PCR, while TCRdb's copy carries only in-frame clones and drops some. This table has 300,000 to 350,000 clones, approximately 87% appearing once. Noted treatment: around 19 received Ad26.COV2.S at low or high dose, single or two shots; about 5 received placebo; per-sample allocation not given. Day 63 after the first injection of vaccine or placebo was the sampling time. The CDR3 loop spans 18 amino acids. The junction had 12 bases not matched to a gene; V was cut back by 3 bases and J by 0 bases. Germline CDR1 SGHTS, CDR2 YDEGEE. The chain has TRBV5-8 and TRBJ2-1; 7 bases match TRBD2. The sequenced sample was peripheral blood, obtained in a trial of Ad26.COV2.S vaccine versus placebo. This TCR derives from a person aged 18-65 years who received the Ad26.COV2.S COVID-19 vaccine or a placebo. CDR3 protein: CASSSGLVPQSSYNEQFF. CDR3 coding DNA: TGTGCCAGCAGCTCCGGACTAGTACCCCAGAGCTCCTACAATGAGCAGTTCTTC.